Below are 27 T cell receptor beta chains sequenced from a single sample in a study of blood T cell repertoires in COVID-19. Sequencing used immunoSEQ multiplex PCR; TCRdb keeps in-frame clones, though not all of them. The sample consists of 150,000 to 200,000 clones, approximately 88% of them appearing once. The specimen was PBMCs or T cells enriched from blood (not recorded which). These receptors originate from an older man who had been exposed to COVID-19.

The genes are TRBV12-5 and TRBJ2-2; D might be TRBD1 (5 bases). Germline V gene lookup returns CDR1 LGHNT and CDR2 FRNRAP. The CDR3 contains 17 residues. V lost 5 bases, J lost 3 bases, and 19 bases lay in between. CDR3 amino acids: CASGPPTGAQDTGELFF. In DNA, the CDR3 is TGTGCTAGTGGTCCACCAACAGGAGCACAAGACACCGGGGAGCTGTTTTTT. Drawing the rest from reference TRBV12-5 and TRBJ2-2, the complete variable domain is DARVTQTPRHKVTEMGQEVTMRCQPILGHNTVFWYRQTMMQGLELLAYFRNRAPLDDSGMPKDRFSAEMPDATLATLKIQPSEPRDSAVYFCASGPPTGAQDTGELFFGEGSRLTVL.

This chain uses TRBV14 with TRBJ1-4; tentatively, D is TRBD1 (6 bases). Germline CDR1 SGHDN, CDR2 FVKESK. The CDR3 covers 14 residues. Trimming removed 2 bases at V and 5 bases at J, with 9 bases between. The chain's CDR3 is CASSQQGLNEKLFF. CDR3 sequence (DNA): TGTGCCAGCAGCCAACAGGGGTTGAATGAAAAACTGTTTTTT. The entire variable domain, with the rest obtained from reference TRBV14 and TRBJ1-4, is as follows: EAGVTQFPSHSVIEKGQTVTLRCDPISGHDNLYWYRRVMGKEIKFLLHFVKESKQDESGMPNNRFLAERTGGTYSTLKVQPAELEDSGVYFCASSQQGLNEKLFFGSGTQLSVL.

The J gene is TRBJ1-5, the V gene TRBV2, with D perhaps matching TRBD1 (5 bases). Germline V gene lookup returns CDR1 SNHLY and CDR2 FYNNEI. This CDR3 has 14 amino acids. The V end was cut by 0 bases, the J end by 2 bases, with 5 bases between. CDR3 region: CASSEAGRNQPQHF. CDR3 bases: TGTGCCAGCAGTGAAGCGGGGCGCAATCAGCCCCAGCATTTT.

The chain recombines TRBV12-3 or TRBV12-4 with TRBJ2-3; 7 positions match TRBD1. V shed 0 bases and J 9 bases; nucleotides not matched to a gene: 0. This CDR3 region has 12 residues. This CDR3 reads CASSLAQGTQYF. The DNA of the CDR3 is TGTGCCAGCAGTTTAGCACAGGGGACGCAGTATTTT.

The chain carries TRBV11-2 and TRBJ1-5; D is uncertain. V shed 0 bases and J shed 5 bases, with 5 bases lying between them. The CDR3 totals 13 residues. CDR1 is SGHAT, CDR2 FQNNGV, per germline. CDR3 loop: CASSLERYQPQHF. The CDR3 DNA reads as TGTGCCAGCAGCTTAGAGAGATATCAGCCCCAGCATTTT.

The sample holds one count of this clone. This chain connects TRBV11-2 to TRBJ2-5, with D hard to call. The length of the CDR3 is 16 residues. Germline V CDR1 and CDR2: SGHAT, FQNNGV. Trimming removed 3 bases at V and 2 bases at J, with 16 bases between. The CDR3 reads CASSFHQRHIQETQYF. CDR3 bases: TGTGCCAGCAGCTTTCATCAGAGACATATTCAAGAGACCCAGTACTTC.

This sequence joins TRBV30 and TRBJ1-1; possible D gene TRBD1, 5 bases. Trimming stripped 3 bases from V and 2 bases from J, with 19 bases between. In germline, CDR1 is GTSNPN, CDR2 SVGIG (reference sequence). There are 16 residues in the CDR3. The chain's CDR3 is CAWRGGEQGTNTEAFF. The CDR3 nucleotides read TGTGCCTGGAGAGGAGGGGAGCAGGGCACCAACACTGAAGCTTTCTTT.

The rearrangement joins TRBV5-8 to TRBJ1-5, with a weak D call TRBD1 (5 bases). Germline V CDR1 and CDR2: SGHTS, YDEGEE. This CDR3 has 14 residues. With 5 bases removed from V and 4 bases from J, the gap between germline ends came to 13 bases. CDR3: CASRPGRRNQPQHF. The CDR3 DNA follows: TGTGCCAGCAGGCCAGGGAGGAGGAATCAGCCCCAGCATTTT.

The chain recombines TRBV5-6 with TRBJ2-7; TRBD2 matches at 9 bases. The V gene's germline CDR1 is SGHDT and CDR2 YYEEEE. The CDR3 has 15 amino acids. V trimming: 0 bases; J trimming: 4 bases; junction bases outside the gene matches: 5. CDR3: CASSLATSGRYEQYF. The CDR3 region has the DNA TGTGCCAGCAGCTTGGCCACCAGCGGGAGGTACGAGCAGTACTTC. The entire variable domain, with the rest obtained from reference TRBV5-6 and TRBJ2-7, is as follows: DAGVTQSPTHLIKTRGQQVTLRCSPKSGHDTVSWYQQALGQGPQFIFQYYEEEERQRGNFPDRFSGHQFPNYSSELNVNALLLGDSALYLCASSLATSGRYEQYFGPGTRLTVT.

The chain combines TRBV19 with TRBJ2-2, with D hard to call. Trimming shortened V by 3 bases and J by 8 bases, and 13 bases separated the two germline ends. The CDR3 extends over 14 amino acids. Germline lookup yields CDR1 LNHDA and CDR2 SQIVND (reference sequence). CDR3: CASSIGHFAGELFF. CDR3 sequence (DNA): TGTGCCAGTAGTATTGGGCATTTCGCTGGGGAGCTGTTTTTT. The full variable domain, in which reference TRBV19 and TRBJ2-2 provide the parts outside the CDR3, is DGGITQSPKYLFRKEGQNVTLSCEQNLNHDAMYWYRQDPGQGLRLIYYSQIVNDFQKGDIAEGYSVSREKKESFPLTVTSAQKNPTAFYLCASSIGHFAGELFFGEGSRLTVL.

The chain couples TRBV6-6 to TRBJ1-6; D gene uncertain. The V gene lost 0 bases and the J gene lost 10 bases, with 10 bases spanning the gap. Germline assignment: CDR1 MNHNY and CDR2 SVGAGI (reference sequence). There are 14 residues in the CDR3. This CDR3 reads CASSYSSGPSPLHF. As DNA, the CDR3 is TGTGCCAGCAGTTACTCCTCGGGTCCCTCACCCCTCCACTTT.

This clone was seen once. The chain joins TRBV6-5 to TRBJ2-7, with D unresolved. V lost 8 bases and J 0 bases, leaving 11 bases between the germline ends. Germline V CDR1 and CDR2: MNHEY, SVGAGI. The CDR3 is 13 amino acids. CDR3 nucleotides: TGTGCCAGCGAAGGAGCCAACTCCTACGAGCAGTACTTC. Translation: CASEGANSYEQYF.

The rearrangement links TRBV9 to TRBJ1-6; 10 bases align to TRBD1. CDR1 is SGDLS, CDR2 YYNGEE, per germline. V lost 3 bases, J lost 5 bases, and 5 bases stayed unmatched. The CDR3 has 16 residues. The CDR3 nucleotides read TGTGCCAGCAGCGCCCGACAGGGGGCAGATAATTCACCCCTCCACTTT. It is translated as CASSARQGADNSPLHF.

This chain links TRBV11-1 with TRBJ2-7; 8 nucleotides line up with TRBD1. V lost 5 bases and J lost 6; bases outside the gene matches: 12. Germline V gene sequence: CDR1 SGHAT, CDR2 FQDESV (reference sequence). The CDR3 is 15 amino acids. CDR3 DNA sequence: TGTGCCAGCAGCGTTTCAGGGGGCGGTATGGGCGAGCAGTACTTC. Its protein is CASSVSGGGMGEQYF.

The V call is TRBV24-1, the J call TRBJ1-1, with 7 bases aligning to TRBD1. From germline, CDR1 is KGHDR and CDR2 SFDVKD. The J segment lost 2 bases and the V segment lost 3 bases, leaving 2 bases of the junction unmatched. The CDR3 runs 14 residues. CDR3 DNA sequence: TGTGCCACCAGTGATAACAGGGGAAACACTGAAGCTTTCTTT. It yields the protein CATSDNRGNTEAFF.

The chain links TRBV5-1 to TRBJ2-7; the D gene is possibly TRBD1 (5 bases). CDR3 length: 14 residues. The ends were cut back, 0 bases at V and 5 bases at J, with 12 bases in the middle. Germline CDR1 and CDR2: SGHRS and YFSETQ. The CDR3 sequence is CASSLDLRGDEQYF. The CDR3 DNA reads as TGCGCCAGCAGCTTGGACCTTAGGGGCGACGAGCAGTACTTC.

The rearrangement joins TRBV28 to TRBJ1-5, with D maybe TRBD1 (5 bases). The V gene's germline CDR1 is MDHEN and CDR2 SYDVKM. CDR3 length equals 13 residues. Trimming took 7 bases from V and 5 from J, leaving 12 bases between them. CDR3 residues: CASTSTGYQPQHF. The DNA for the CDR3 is TGTGCCAGCACTAGTACAGGTTATCAGCCCCAGCATTTT.

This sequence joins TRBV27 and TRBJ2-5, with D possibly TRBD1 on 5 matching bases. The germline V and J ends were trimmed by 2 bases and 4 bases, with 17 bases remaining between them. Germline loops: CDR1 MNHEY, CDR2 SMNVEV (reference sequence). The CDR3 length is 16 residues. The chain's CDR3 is CASSLGPGSVGETQYF. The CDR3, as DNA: TGTGCCAGCAGTTTAGGCCCAGGGTCGGTGGGAGAGACCCAGTACTTC.

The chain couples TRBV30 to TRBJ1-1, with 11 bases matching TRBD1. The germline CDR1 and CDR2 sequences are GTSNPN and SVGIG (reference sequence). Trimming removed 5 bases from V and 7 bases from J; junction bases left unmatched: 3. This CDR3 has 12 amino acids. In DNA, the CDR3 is TGTGCCTGGGGGGGACAGGGGGGTGAAGCTTTCTTT. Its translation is CAWGGQGGEAFF.

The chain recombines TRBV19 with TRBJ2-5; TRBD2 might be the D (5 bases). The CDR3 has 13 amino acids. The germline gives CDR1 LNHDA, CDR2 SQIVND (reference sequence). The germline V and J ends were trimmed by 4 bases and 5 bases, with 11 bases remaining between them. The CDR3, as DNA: TGTGCCAGTAGTACAGAGGGCGGGGAGACCCAGTACTTC. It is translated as CASSTEGGETQYF.

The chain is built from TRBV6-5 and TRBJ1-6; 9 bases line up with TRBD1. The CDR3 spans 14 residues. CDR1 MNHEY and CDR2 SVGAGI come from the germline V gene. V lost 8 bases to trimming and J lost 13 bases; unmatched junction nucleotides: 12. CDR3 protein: CASRHPRDREPLHF. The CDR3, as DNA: TGTGCCAGCCGCCACCCCCGGGACAGGGAGCCCCTCCACTTT.

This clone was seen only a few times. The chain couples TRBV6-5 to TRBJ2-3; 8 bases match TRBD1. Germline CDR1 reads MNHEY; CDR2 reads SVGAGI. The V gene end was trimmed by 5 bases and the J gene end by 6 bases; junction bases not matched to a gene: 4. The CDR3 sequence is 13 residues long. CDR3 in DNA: TGTGCCAGCAGTCCGGGACAGGACGATACGCAGTATTTT. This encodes CASSPGQDDTQYF.

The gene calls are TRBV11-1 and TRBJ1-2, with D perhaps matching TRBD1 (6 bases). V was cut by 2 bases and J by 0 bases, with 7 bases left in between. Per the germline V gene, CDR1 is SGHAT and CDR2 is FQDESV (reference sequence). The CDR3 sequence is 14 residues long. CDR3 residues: CASSLQGSNYGYTF. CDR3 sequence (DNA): TGTGCCAGCAGCTTACAGGGGTCTAACTATGGCTACACCTTC.

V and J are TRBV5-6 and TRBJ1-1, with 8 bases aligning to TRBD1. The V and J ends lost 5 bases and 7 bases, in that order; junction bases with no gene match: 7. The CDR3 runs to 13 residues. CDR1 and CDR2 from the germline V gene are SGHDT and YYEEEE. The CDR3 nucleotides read TGTGCCAGCAGTACAGGGGGAACAAGTGAAGCTTTCTTT. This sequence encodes CASSTGGTSEAFF.

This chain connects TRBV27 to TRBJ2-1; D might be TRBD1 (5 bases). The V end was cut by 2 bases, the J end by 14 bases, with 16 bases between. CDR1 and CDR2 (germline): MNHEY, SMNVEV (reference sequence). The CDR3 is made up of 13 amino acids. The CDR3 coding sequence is TGTGCCAGCAGTTTAGAGACGGACGCCAGGGAGTTCTTC. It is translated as CASSLETDAREFF.

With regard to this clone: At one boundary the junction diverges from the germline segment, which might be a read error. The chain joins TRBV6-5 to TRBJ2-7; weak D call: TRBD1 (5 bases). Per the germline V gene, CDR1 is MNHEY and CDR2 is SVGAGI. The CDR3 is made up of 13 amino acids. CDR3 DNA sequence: TGTGCCAGCAACCCCTCTGGGGCACTCCAGCGAAACTTC. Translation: CASNPSGALQRNF.

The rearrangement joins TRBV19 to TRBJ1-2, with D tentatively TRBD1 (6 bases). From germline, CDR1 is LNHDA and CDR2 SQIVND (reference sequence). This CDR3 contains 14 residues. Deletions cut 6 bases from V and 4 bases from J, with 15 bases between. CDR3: CASRVAGATYGYTF. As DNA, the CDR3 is TGTGCCAGTAGAGTTGCGGGGGCCACCTATGGCTACACCTTC.